The subject of this entry is one T cell receptor beta chain. This clone showed up just a few times. No antigen is known for it. No much larger clone is present one base from it, and per-base qualities are unavailable. This entry is derived from a study of cytomegalovirus exposure and HLA in healthy donors (TCRdb year 2017). With regard to the full study: According to a later analysis, the 100 to 150 validation repertoires were produced on the same platform as the 700 or so repertoires of the first cohort. The study was designed to test whether signatures of past pathogen exposure could be identified by cataloging public T cell receptors. To predict cytomegalovirus infection status, the study combined high-throughput TCR immunosequencing, statistical association of individual TCRs with disease status, and machine learning. Along with the approximately 670-subject first cohort, a separate validation cohort of over a hundred different subjects was used.

To prepare the library, the immunoSEQ multiplex PCR assay was applied. The authors' analysis ran thus. A statistical classification framework was developed to diagnose cytomegalovirus status using the catalog of TCR beta chain sequences. The immuneACCESS repertoire file appears here via TCRdb, limited to in-frame rearrangements. These files lack a portion of the clones; in checked studies, under half of the deficit traces to unresolved V genes, and the cause of the others is not known. Clone size and the V and J calls come from that table; the DNA yielded D and trimming. In this sample the table shows 200,000 to 300,000 clones, around nine tenths of which occur a single time. The ten largest clones represent 2.6% of the sample. Separate from the approximately 700-subject first cohort, the validation cohort of around 130 subjects was the group to which the donors belonged. As encoded in the germline V gene (reference sequence), CDR1 is DFQATT while CDR2 is SNEGSKA. The CDR3 starts with the cysteine, ends with the phenylalanine, and has 10 residues. The read is trimmed to its CDR3 DNA, 30 bases read in frame from base 1. V is shortened by 0 bases, J by 6 bases, and the region joining them spans 2 bases.

Study-wide findings and limitations: A total of 150 to 200 TCR beta chains were listed by the study as associated with cytomegalovirus. In vitro tests confirmed that three of the cytomegalovirus-associated TCR beta chains recognize cytomegalovirus antigens. A later analysis lacked HLA typing for the validation cohort, so it scored co-occurrence in that cohort across all 110 or so repertoires. Most TCR sequences were observed very rarely across donors, whereas some public TCRs were present in many individuals. The classifier was reported to diagnose cytomegalovirus status with high specificity and sensitivity in both the original cohort and the validation cohort. In a later analysis, TCRs clustered in the first cohort were found to also tend to co-occur in the 120 or so validation repertoires, with 94% of cluster scores above 0. According to the authors, the approach could potentially be generalized to other disease states and immunological phenotypes.

The rearranged segments are TRBV20-1 and TRBJ1-2, with the D gene uncertain. The clonotype comes from a young man in good health and CMV-seronegative. The sequenced material came from PBMCs. The DNA sequence is given as TGCAGTGCTAGAGATAATGGCTACACCTTC. It translates to CSARDNGYTF.